The 18 T cell receptor beta chains below were found in one sample sequenced in a study of graft-versus-host responses after intestinal transplantation. Here immunoSEQ multiplex PCR was the method, and the copy in TCRdb shows in-frame clones only, minus some. The sample records some 96,000 clones, roughly 87% being singletons. The antigens for these receptors are not known. Sequenced material: unstimulated CD4+ T cells sorted from spleen or lymph node cells, taken before transplant. The receptors derive from a human donor who was the organ donor for an intestinal transplant.

The V gene is TRBV6-1, the J gene TRBJ1-5, with D unclear. The CDR3 covers 15 residues. Deletions cut 4 bases from V and 6 bases from J, with 16 bases between. Per the germline V gene, CDR1 is MNHNS and CDR2 is SASEGT. The CDR3 region is CASSAGWEFSQPQHF. The CDR3 DNA reads as TGTGCCAGCAGTGCAGGTTGGGAATTTAGTCAGCCCCAGCATTTT.

This clone has only one observation. This chain joins TRBV30 and TRBJ1-5, with TRBD1 as a possible D gene (5 bases). This CDR3 spans 14 amino acids. Deletions cut 1 base from V and 0 bases from J, with 7 bases between. The germline V gene has CDR1 GTSNPN and CDR2 SVGIG (reference sequence). CDR3 DNA: TGTGCCTGGAGTGAGGGGATTAGCAATCAGCCCCAGCATTTT. The encoded protein is CAWSEGISNQPQHF.

This clone was seen a single time. CDR3 coding DNA: TGTGCCAGCAGTTCTATTCTGGGACAGGGGAGGAATCAGCCCCAGCATTTT. It yields the protein CASSSILGQGRNQPQHF. The rearrangement links TRBV28 to TRBJ1-5; 10 bases line up with TRBD1. Germline CDR1 is MDHEN and CDR2 is SYDVKM. The CDR3 extends over 17 amino acids. J was trimmed by 4 bases and V by 4 bases; bases with no gene match: 10.

The gene calls are TRBV5-8 and TRBJ1-5; no reliable D call. V was cut by 1 base and J by 5 bases, with 7 bases left in between. The CDR3 extends over 13 amino acids. The V gene's germline CDR1 is SGHTS and CDR2 YDEGEE. CDR3 protein: CASSLWVDQPQHF. The CDR3 DNA reads TGTGCCAGCAGCTTGTGGGTAGATCAGCCCCAGCATTTT.

This clone was found once. V and J are TRBV29-1 and TRBJ1-2, with TRBD1 matching 9 bases. This CDR3 contains 12 residues. Germline values: CDR1 SQVTM, CDR2 ANQGSEA. Trimming removed 6 bases from V and 6 bases from J; junction bases left unmatched: 5. The CDR3: CSVHRDRDGYTF. The CDR3 DNA follows: TGCAGCGTCCACCGGGACAGGGATGGCTACACCTTC.

The chain couples TRBV28 to TRBJ2-2; no firm D call. The germline CDR1 and CDR2 sequences are MDHEN and SYDVKM. This CDR3 spans 15 amino acids. Trimming took off 2 bases at V and 6 bases at J, with 13 bases between the two ends. The CDR3 nucleotides are TGTGCCAGCAGTTTAGGGCAGGTGCGCTCCGGGGAGCTGTTTTTT. Translation: CASSLGQVRSGELFF.

V usage is TRBV18 and J usage is TRBJ2-7; unclear D gene. This CDR3 region has 16 residues. V was pared by 0 bases and J by 6 bases, with 18 bases between. In germline, CDR1 is KGHSH, CDR2 LQKENI. CDR3 sequence reads: CASSPPMAESSGEQYF. The CDR3 region has the DNA TGTGCCAGCTCACCACCGATGGCGGAAAGCTCTGGCGAGCAGTACTTC.

The sample holds a few counts of this clone. A junction end diverges from the germline sequence, so it may reflect a read error. Other DNA sequences in this specimen translate into the identical CDR3. The rearrangement links TRBV5-1 to TRBJ2-7; 11 bases fit TRBD1. Germline loops: CDR1 SGHRS, CDR2 YFSETQ. This CDR3 has 21 residues. The CDR3 DNA reads TGCGCCAGCAGCTTGGCTTTTTTGTCTTCGGATCCGGGACAGGGGGTCTACGAGCAGTACTTT. Translating it yields CASSLAFLSSDPGQGVYEQYF.

This sequence joins TRBV7-9 and TRBJ2-7, with TRBD2 matching 7 bases. Losses at the gene ends were 4 bases for V and 0 bases for J; bases not matched to a gene: 12. Per germline, CDR1 SEHNR and CDR2 FQNEAQ (reference sequence). The CDR3 consists of 17 residues. The CDR3 DNA sequence: TGTGCCAGCAGCTCCGACAAGGTCCTAGCGGACTCCTACGAGCAGTACTTC. It codes for CASSSDKVLADSYEQYF.

This clone was observed a few times. CDR3 sequence reads: CASSYSSERGDTQYF. CDR3 in DNA: TGTGCCAGCAGTTACTCTAGTGAGCGGGGAGATACGCAGTATTTT. The chain is built from TRBV6-5 and TRBJ2-3; TRBD2 matches 7 bases. CDR1 MNHEY and CDR2 SVGAGI come from the germline V gene. This CDR3 region has 15 residues. V shed 0 bases and J 5 bases; nucleotides not matched to a gene: 5.

The sample holds one count of this clone. The rearrangement uses TRBV14 and TRBJ2-1; no firm D call. CDR1 SGHDN and CDR2 FVKESK come from the germline V gene. This CDR3 comprises 16 residues. Deletions cut 2 bases from V and 3 bases from J, with 14 bases between. CDR3 in DNA: TGTGCCAGCAGCCAACTTAACCGGGCCTTCTACAATGAGCAGTTCTTC. Residues: CASSQLNRAFYNEQFF.

The chain couples TRBV2 to TRBJ2-7, with a weak D call TRBD2 (5 bases). The CDR3 is 13 residues long. In germline, CDR1 is SNHLY, CDR2 FYNNEI. Trimming removed 6 bases at V and 5 bases at J, with 14 bases between. In DNA form, the CDR3 reads TGTGCCAGCAGCGTCCTCGGGGTGAACGAGCAGTACTTC. It yields the protein CASSVLGVNEQYF.

This chain joins TRBV6-5 and TRBJ2-7; D is possibly TRBD2 (6 bases). The V gene's germline CDR1 is MNHEY and CDR2 SVGAGI. The CDR3 has 15 residues. The ends were cut back, 6 bases at V and 2 bases at J, with 17 bases in the middle. DNA of the CDR3: TGTGCCAGCAGAACCACGGGGGACCTCACCTACGAGCAGTACTTC. Its translation: CASRTTGDLTYEQYF.

V and J are TRBV6-1 and TRBJ2-6, with D possibly being TRBD1 (6 bases). The germline V gene encodes CDR1 MNHNS and CDR2 SASEGT. The V end lost 5 bases, the J end lost 1 base, and 9 bases lay between the germline ends. This CDR3 is 15 amino acids long. Here the CDR3 DNA reads TGTGCCAGCAGTCCAGGGGAATCTGGGGCCAACGTCCTGACTTTC. This translates into CASSPGESGANVLTF.

This chain uses TRBV30 with TRBJ2-1; possibly TRBD1 for D (5 bases). Trimming pared 1 base from V and 8 bases from J, leaving 9 bases between. The germline V gene has CDR1 GTSNPN and CDR2 SVGIG (reference sequence). There are 12 residues in the CDR3. CDR3 nucleotide sequence: TGTGCCTGGAGTGGGACACTGCATGAGCAGTTCTTC. The encoded protein is CAWSGTLHEQFF.

The chain has TRBV5-1 and TRBJ2-5; 9 bases agree with TRBD1. Trimming at V came to 4 bases and at J to 5 bases, leaving 15 bases not matched to a gene. The CDR3 loop spans 17 amino acids. Germline lookup yields CDR1 SGHRS and CDR2 YFSETQ. The CDR3 spells CASSLGVGTGMTETQYF. The CDR3 DNA follows: TGCGCCAGCAGCCTGGGGGTCGGGACAGGGATGACTGAGACCCAGTACTTC.

The chain couples TRBV18 to TRBJ1-2; D is uncertain. CDR1 KGHSH and CDR2 LQKENI come from the germline V gene. Trimming stripped 5 bases from V and 7 bases from J, with 14 bases between. This CDR3 comprises 13 residues. The CDR3 sequence: CASSGDPVGGYTF. CDR3 bases: TGTGCCAGCTCAGGTGACCCGGTTGGTGGCTACACCTTC.

The chain links TRBV30 to TRBJ1-6, with D unclear. Germline CDR1 and CDR2: GTSNPN and SVGIG (reference sequence). The CDR3 spans 17 residues. V was trimmed by 1 base and J by 7 bases, leaving 20 bases between them. In DNA form, the CDR3 reads TGTGCCTGGAGTGCAAGGCCCGGTCTCTCGAGCAATTCACCCCTCCACTTT. Translating it yields CAWSARPGLSSNSPLHF.